This TCR beta chain was identified during a study of shared clonotypes between healthy human individuals. Study-wide points: Non-shared clonotypes showed lower generation probabilities than clonotypes common to all four donors.

Positively selected for CCR7, the CD45RO-negative cells used as naive CD8 cells excluded terminally differentiated effector memory CD45RA+ cells. The table lists this clone with a few counts. What it binds is unknown. Trimming removed 5 bases from V and 0 bases from J, with 8 bases in between. Germline CDR1 SGHRS, CDR2 YFSETQ. The CDR3 covers 13 residues. Assay used: immunoSEQ multiplex PCR; TCRdb lists only in-frame clones, some missing. The sample lists around 2,000,000 clones; under 95% were seen once. This receptor was taken from a man aged 18 to 30 in good health. Some clones in this sample may be carry-over from other donors' samples. The chain combines TRBV5-1 with TRBJ1-1, with a tentative D call TRBD1 (5 bases). Sample: naive CD8+ T cells from PBMCs. CDR3 coding DNA: TGCGCCAGCAGAGGGGACTTGAACACTGAAGCTTTCTTT. This codes for CASRGDLNTEAFF. Together with reference TRBV5-1 and TRBJ1-1, the CDR3 gives the full variable domain: KAGVTQTPRYLIKTRGQQVTLSCSPISGHRSVSWYQQTPGQGLQFLFEYFSETQRNKGNFPGRFSGRQFSNSRSEMNVSTLELGDSALYLCASRGDLNTEAFFGQGTRLTVV.